The 10 T cell receptor beta chains reported below all come from one sample, sequenced in a study of neurological immune-mediated disorders (dated by TCRdb to the late 2010s). Library construction relied on 5' RACE. Sequencer: Illumina HiSeq 2500. The public reads were reprocessed in TCRdb via fastp at Q25 and MiXCR, keeping in-frame beta chains. For every CDR3 protein sequence, its rows merge into one entry that carries the most common genes and DNA. The sample records approximately 66,000 distinct CDR3 sequences, under 5% of which are singletons. The ten largest clonotypes hold approximately 6.9% of the sample. The specimen was PBMCs. These receptors were obtained from a man aged 25-40 years with multiple sclerosis.

This clonotype showed up many times. The rearrangement links TRBV27 to TRBJ2-5; either TRBD1 or TRBD2 may supply D (5 bases each). V lost 3 bases to trimming and J lost 3 bases, with 11 bases between them. Germline CDR1 MNHEY, CDR2 SMNVEV (reference sequence). CDR3 size: 14 residues. CDR3 coding DNA: TGTGCCAGCAGTTTTAGGGACGGTGAAGAGACCCAGTACTTC. Translating gives CASSFRDGEETQYF.

CDR3: CASRSVTAADSPLHF. The CDR3 DNA reads TGTGCAAGTCGCTCCGTGACAGCCGCCGATTCACCCCTCCACTTT. This chain joins TRBV12-2 and TRBJ1-6; the table assigns TRBD1, which was not confirmed against the DNA. TRBV12-2 is a recognized pseudogene. The CDR3 is made up of 15 amino acids.

This clonotype was seen a handful of times. Compared with germline, one end of the junction differs, possibly owing to a read error. The genes are TRBV3-1 and TRBJ1-6; D uncertain. The CDR3 covers 13 residues. Germline-derived CDR1 and CDR2 are LGHDT and YNNKEL (reference sequence). The CDR3 region is CASSHPRRSPLNF. The CDR3 nucleotides read TGTGCCAGCAGCCACCCTCGCAGATCACCCCTCAACTTT.

CDR3 sequence reads: CASSFGNPTGANVLTF. CDR3 DNA: TGCGCCAGCAGCTTTGGGAATCCTACTGGGGCCAACGTCCTGACTTTC. The chain carries TRBV5-1 and TRBJ2-6; D not certain. This CDR3 has 16 amino acids. V shed 2 bases and J shed 2 bases, with 11 bases lying between them. CDR1 and CDR2 (germline): SGHRS, YFSETQ.

The sample holds many counts of this clonotype. The chain is built from TRBV21-1 and TRBJ1-6. TRBV21-1 has pseudogene status. The CDR3 loop spans 14 amino acids. DNA for the CDR3: TGTGCCAGCAGCAAAGCAAACAGCCATTCACCCCTCCACTTT. Protein sequence: CASSKANSHSPLHF.

This clonotype showed up many times. CDR3: CASSLQVVSTEAFF. The DNA of the CDR3 is TGTGCCAGCAGCTTGCAGGTTGTGAGCACTGAAGCTTTCTTT. The chain employs TRBV5-6 and TRBJ1-1; no reliable D call. CDR1 and CDR2 from the germline V gene are SGHDT and YYEEEE. This CDR3 region has 14 residues. The V and J ends lost 1 base and 4 bases respectively, with 11 bases between them. The full variable domain, its missing parts supplied by reference TRBV5-6 and TRBJ1-1, is DAGVTQSPTHLIKTRGQQVTLRCSPKSGHDTVSWYQQALGQGPQFIFQYYEEEERQRGNFPDRFSGHQFPNYSSELNVNALLLGDSALYLCASSLQVVSTEAFFGQGTRLTVV.

This clonotype was picked up many times. The rearrangement links TRBV12-3 or TRBV12-4 to TRBJ2-3, with no clear D. The V end was cut by 6 bases, the J end by 2 bases, with 9 bases between. The CDR3 spans 13 residues. CDR3 sequence: CASRRVPTDTQYF. CDR3 in DNA: TGTGCCAGCAGACGCGTCCCCACAGATACGCAGTATTTT.

In regard to this clonotype: A much larger clone sits a single nucleotide away, making a read error possible. The chain has TRBV20-1 and TRBJ1-1, with D unresolved. Germline CDR1 reads DFQATT; CDR2 reads SNEGSKA (reference sequence). CDR3 size: 12 residues. Trimming took off 3 bases at V and 6 bases at J, with 11 bases between the two ends. CDR3 DNA sequence: TGCAGTGCTAGTATGAGCGTCGCTGAAGCTTTCTTT. It is translated as CSASMSVAEAFF.

This clonotype has at least ten counts. This chain links TRBV10-1 with TRBJ1-2; the D is unclear. In germline, CDR1 is WNHNN, CDR2 SYGVQD (reference sequence). This CDR3 is 12 amino acids long. Trimming removed 5 bases from V and 4 bases from J, with 8 bases in between. For the CDR3, the DNA is TGCGCCAGCAGTATGGGCTCCTATGGCTACACCTTC. It encodes CASSMGSYGYTF.

The chain joins TRBV3-1 to TRBJ1-1, with a possible D match to TRBD1 (5 bases). The CDR3 runs to 13 residues. V gave up 1 base and J gave up 6 bases, with 9 bases separating them. The germline V gene encodes CDR1 LGHDT and CDR2 YNNKEL (reference sequence). CDR3 in amino acids: CASSQGRGAEAFF. The CDR3 DNA reads TGTGCCAGCAGCCAAGGACGGGGGGCTGAAGCTTTCTTT.